Sequencing of this T cell receptor beta chain was carried out in a study of immune evolution from preneoplasia to lung adenocarcinoma. Study-wide results and limits: Later-stage lesions seemingly showed higher T cell density and diversity than normal lung.

V was cut by 2 bases and J by 1 base, with 6 bases left in between. Germline loops: CDR1 SGHNT, CDR2 YENEEA. The CDR3 contains 14 residues. Between the mid-2010s and the late 2010s, patients underwent resection in Japan or China. Nucleic acids came from premalignant or tumor cells enriched by macro-dissection. The protocol was immunoSEQ multiplex PCR, while the TCRdb copy is restricted to in-frame clones and leaves out a portion. The sample yields some 6,600 clones, 65% to 80% seen once. On this clone: As yet, its antigen is unknown.

Sequences were obtained from FFPE lung adenocarcinoma in situ tissue. V and J are TRBV11-3 and TRBJ2-1, with D maybe TRBD2 (5 bases). The TCR was taken from a person aged 60-80 years with lung adenocarcinoma. This CDR3 is CASSLSGSYNEQFF. CDR3 bases: TGTGCCAGCAGCTTATCGGGGTCCTACAATGAGCAGTTCTTC.